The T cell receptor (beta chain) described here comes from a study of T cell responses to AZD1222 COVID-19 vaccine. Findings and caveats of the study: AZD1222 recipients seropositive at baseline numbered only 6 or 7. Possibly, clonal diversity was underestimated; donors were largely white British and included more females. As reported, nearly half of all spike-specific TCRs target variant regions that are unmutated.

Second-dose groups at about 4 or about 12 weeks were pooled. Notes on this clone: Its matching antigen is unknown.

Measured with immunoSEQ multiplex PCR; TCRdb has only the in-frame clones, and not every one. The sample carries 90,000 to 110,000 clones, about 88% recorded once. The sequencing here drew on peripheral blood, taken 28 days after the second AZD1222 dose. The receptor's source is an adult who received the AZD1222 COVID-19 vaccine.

CDR3 coding DNA: TGTGCCAGCTCCCACGGGACTAGCGGGAGGGCCGGCACAGATACGCAGTATTTT. Protein: CASSHGTSGRAGTDTQYF. V and J are TRBV18 and TRBJ2-3; TRBD2 matches at 16 bases. With 6 bases clipped from V and 1 base from J, the junction kept 7 bases outside the gene matches. CDR1 and CDR2 (germline): KGHSH, LQKENI. The CDR3 totals 18 residues.